One sample yielded the 19 T cell receptor beta chains listed below, sequenced in a study of T cell responses to AZD1222 COVID-19 vaccine. Sequencing was performed with immunoSEQ multiplex PCR; in TCRdb, only in-frame clones are kept and a portion is missing. The table includes about 140,000 clones, 80% to 95% detected once. The specimen was peripheral blood, collected on day 0 of AZD1222 vaccination. The receptors were sampled from an adult in good health.

This sequence joins TRBV27 and TRBJ1-5; 7 bases align to TRBD1. V lost 8 bases, J lost 4 bases, and 8 bases stayed unmatched. The CDR3 length is 14 residues. Germline V gene lookup returns CDR1 MNHEY and CDR2 SMNVEV (reference sequence). CDR3 amino acids: CASAGTVLNQPQHF. The CDR3 coding sequence is TGTGCCAGCGCCGGGACAGTGCTAAATCAGCCCCAGCATTTT.

The chain uses TRBV2 and TRBJ1-4; D perhaps matches TRBD1 (6 bases). CDR1 is SNHLY and CDR2 is FYNNEI in the germline V gene. V was clipped by 11 bases and J by 6 bases, with 10 bases between them. This CDR3 has 11 amino acids. This CDR3 is CAVGGDEKLFF. CDR3 in DNA: TGTGCCGTAGGGGGTGATGAAAAACTGTTTTTT.

The CDR3 bases are TGTGCCAGCAGCGTTGAGCTATCTAGAACTGGAAACACCATATATTTT. This translates into CASSVELSRTGNTIYF. V usage is TRBV9 and J usage is TRBJ1-3, with unresolved D. CDR1 and CDR2 from the germline V gene are SGDLS and YYNGEE. V gave up 2 bases and J gave up 2 bases, with 14 bases separating them. The CDR3 consists of 16 residues.

The chain links TRBV5-1 to TRBJ2-7; 10 nucleotides line up with TRBD2. The J segment lost 0 bases and the V segment lost 3 bases, leaving 6 bases of the junction unmatched. Germline loops: CDR1 SGHRS, CDR2 YFSETQ. The CDR3 extends over 16 amino acids. DNA of the CDR3: TGCGCCAGCAGCTCCAGGACTAGCGGACCCTCCTACGAGCAGTACTTC. Protein product: CASSSRTSGPSYEQYF.

V and J are TRBV5-4 and TRBJ2-3, with 8 bases matching TRBD1. The CDR3 has 15 residues. V lost 0 bases to trimming and J lost 6 bases; unmatched junction nucleotides: 6. Germline loops: CDR1 SGHNT, CDR2 YYREEE (reference sequence). This CDR3 reads CASSLGQGSSDTQYF. CDR3 nucleotides: TGTGCCAGCAGCTTGGGACAGGGGAGTTCGGATACGCAGTATTTT.

The rearrangement links TRBV30 to TRBJ2-2, with TRBD1 matching 7 bases. The V segment lost 1 base and the J segment 5 bases; nucleotides outside the gene matches: 4. There are 14 residues in the CDR3. CDR1 is GTSNPN, CDR2 SVGIG, per germline (reference sequence). CDR3 residues: CAWSGDSITGELFF. Written as DNA, the CDR3 is TGTGCCTGGAGTGGGGACAGTATTACCGGGGAGCTGTTTTTT.

The chain links TRBV30 to TRBJ2-1; D call uncertain. Trimming took off 4 bases at V and 5 bases at J, with 6 bases between the two ends. This CDR3 region has 11 residues. Germline CDR1 reads GTSNPN; CDR2 reads SVGIG (reference sequence). In DNA form, the CDR3 reads TGTGCCTGGACCCCAGACAATGAGCAGTTCTTC. It is translated as CAWTPDNEQFF.

CDR3 sequence: CATSDLGDRNTEAFF. The CDR3 DNA follows: TGTGCCACCAGTGATTTGGGGGACAGGAACACTGAAGCTTTCTTT. This sequence joins TRBV24-1 and TRBJ1-1; TRBD1 matches at 7 bases. With 0 bases clipped from V and 1 base from J, the junction kept 1 base outside the gene matches. Germline V gene data show CDR1 as KGHDR and CDR2 as SFDVKD. The CDR3 length is 15 residues.

The chain couples TRBV3-1 (or the pseudogene TRBV3-2) to TRBJ1-2; TRBD1 matches at 8 bases. This CDR3 region has 15 residues. In germline, CDR1 is LGHDT, CDR2 YNNKEL (reference sequence). Trimming at V came to 0 bases and at J to 9 bases, leaving 9 bases not matched to a gene. The CDR3: CASSQDDRGLSRYTF. Here the CDR3 DNA reads TGTGCCAGCAGCCAAGACGACAGGGGTCTCTCACGCTACACCTTC.

Notes on this clone: One junction end disagrees with the germline gene, perhaps due to a read error. The V gene is TRBV18, the J gene TRBJ1-3; D gene unclear. CDR1 is KGHSH, CDR2 LQKENI, per germline. The length of the CDR3 is 14 residues. For the CDR3, the DNA is TGTGCCAGCACACCGAGGAACTCTGGAAACACCATATATTTT. Protein: CASTPRNSGNTIYF.

The J gene is TRBJ1-5, the V gene TRBV4-2; D might be TRBD1 (5 bases). Germline V gives CDR1 LGHNA, CDR2 YNFKEQ. The CDR3 loop spans 17 amino acids. The V and J ends lost 1 base and 7 bases respectively, with 20 bases between them. The CDR3 DNA follows: TGTGCCAGCAGCCAAGCCAGTCAACCGGGGGTGGCCCAGCCCCAGCATTTT. Amino acids: CASSQASQPGVAQPQHF.

The gene calls are TRBV3-1 (or the pseudogene TRBV3-2) and TRBJ1-5; 7 nucleotides match TRBD1. The V gene end was trimmed by 2 bases and the J gene end by 0 bases; junction bases not matched to a gene: 7. This CDR3 spans 17 amino acids. CDR1 LGHDT and CDR2 YNNKEL come from the germline V gene (reference sequence). CDR3 sequence: CASSQTGTDLSNQPQHF. CDR3 nucleotides: TGTGCCAGCAGCCAAACCGGGACAGACCTTAGCAATCAGCCCCAGCATTTT.

This sequence joins TRBV6-2 or TRBV6-3 and TRBJ2-1; 9 bases are shared with TRBD1. The ends lost 6 bases at V and 6 bases at J; junction bases unmatched: 18. CDR1 is MNHEY and CDR2 is SVGEGT in the germline V gene. CDR3 length: 18 amino acids. The CDR3 DNA follows: TGTGCCAGCAGCACTACTCTACTACGACAGGGGGGACGCAATGAGCAGTTCTTC. This translates into CASSTTLLRQGGRNEQFF.

The V and J genes are TRBV10-2 and TRBJ2-7; 10 bases are a match to TRBD2. This CDR3 has 14 residues. Per germline, CDR1 WSHSY and CDR2 SAAADI. The J segment lost 2 bases and the V segment lost 6 bases, leaving 4 bases of the junction unmatched. The CDR3 reads CASRGLAGAYEQYF. CDR3 coding DNA: TGCGCCAGCAGGGGCCTAGCGGGAGCCTACGAGCAGTACTTC.

This chain connects TRBV6-5 to TRBJ2-7, with D tentatively TRBD1 (7 bases). Germline-derived CDR1 and CDR2 are MNHEY and SVGAGI. Between the trimmed V and J ends, which lost 5 bases and 3 bases, there was a span of 17 bases. CDR3 size: 15 residues. In DNA, the CDR3 is TGTGCCAGCAGTCAACCCAACAGGGGACTCTACGAGCAGTACTTC. The encoded protein is CASSQPNRGLYEQYF.

This rearrangement joins TRBV4-1 to TRBJ2-7; no firm D call. CDR1 is MGHRA, CDR2 YSYEKL, per germline. The CDR3 is made up of 16 amino acids. Trimming pared 0 bases from V and 2 bases from J, leaving 14 bases between. The CDR3 sequence is CASSQDRWLVPYEQYF. The CDR3 DNA is TGCGCCAGCAGCCAAGATAGGTGGCTAGTTCCCTACGAGCAGTACTTC.

The chain is built from TRBV5-1 and TRBJ1-4; D is ambiguous. The CDR3 covers 13 residues. Per the germline V gene, CDR1 is SGHRS and CDR2 is YFSETQ. V was pared by 1 base and J by 5 bases, with 6 bases between. CDR3 protein: CASSLMGNEKLFF. The CDR3 region has the DNA TGCGCCAGCAGCTTGATGGGAAATGAAAAACTGTTTTTT.

This CDR3 reads CARGTGEGQPQHF. The CDR3 DNA is TGCGCCAGGGGGACAGGGGAAGGGCAGCCCCAGCATTTT. This sequence joins TRBV23-1 and TRBJ1-5, with 10 bases identical to TRBD1. TRBV23-1 qualifies as an ORF whose function is uncertain. Trimming cost V 9 bases and J 7 bases; bases outside gene matches: 6. This CDR3 has 13 residues.

V and J are TRBV7-8 and TRBJ2-6; 7 bases map to TRBD1. Germline V gene lookup returns CDR1 SGHVS and CDR2 FQNEAQ. The CDR3 is made up of 16 amino acids. The ends lost 11 bases at V and 4 bases at J; junction bases unmatched: 14. As DNA, the CDR3 is TGTGCCGCAGGGGGATCGTCGACTTGGGGGGCCAACGTCCTGACTTTC. Its protein product is CAAGGSSTWGANVLTF.